This is a list of T cell receptor beta chains from one sample in a study of blood T cell repertoires in COVID-19. The repertoire was sequenced with immunoSEQ multiplex PCR; TCRdb's copy has only in-frame clones and lacks some. The sample consists of about 180,000 clones, roughly 88% of them appearing once. The sequenced sample was PBMCs or T cells enriched from blood (not recorded which). These receptors were obtained from a woman aged 30 to 39 who had recovered from COVID-19. Both conserved end residues are part of each CDR3. Fields, in order: clone size, CDR3 length, J gene, D gene, V gene, CDR3 protein, CDR3 DNA. A D gene is named only where the DNA matches it firmly. Size is omitted from some rows. Given values are once, few, many or a class for expanded clones.

>-|15|TRBJ2-3|TRBD2|TRBV25-1
CASSDSGESTDTQYF
TGTGCCAGCAGTGATAGCGGGGAGAGCACAGATACGCAGTATTTT
>-|16|TRBJ2-7|-|TRBV5-1
CASSSRAGEIRYEQYF
TGCGCCAGCAGCTCCAGGGCAGGGGAAATTCGGTACGAGCAGTACTTC
>-|12|TRBJ2-7|-|TRBV5-4
CASSLGAYEQYF
TGTGCCAGCAGCTTGGGCGCCTACGAGCAGTACTTC
>-|15|TRBJ2-7|-|TRBV19
CASSMGVREPYEQYF
TGTGCCAGTAGTATGGGCGTGCGGGAACCCTACGAGCAGTACTTC
>once|14|TRBJ2-7|-|TRBV4-1
CASSPEDRLYEQYF
TGCGCCAGCAGCCCCGAGGATCGACTCTACGAGCAGTACTTC
>-|16|TRBJ2-7|TRBD2|TRBV11-2
CASSSTGTSGRYEQYF
TGTGCCAGCAGCTCTACCGGGACTAGCGGGCGGTACGAGCAGTACTTC
>-|19|TRBJ2-4|-|TRBV24-1
CATSESSGAALLAKNIQYF
TGTGCCACCAGTGAATCTTCAGGGGCCGCTTTGTTAGCCAAAAACATTCAGTACTTC
>-|16|TRBJ2-2|TRBD2|TRBV5-4
CASSLTSGSDTGELFF
TGTGCCAGCAGCTTAACCAGCGGGAGTGACACCGGGGAGCTGTTTTTT
>-|13|TRBJ2-1|TRBD2|TRBV5-8
CASSPGGYNEQFF
TGTGCCAGCAGCCCCGGGGGGTACAATGAGCAGTTCTTC
>-|15|TRBJ1-1|-|TRBV5-8
CASSLADSYNTEAFF
TGTGCCAGCAGCTTGGCCGACAGCTACAACACTGAAGCTTTCTTT
>-|16|TRBJ2-5|TRBD2|TRBV3-1/TRBV3-2
CASSQGAGRVVETQYF
TGTGCCAGCAGCCAAGGGGCCGGGAGGGTTGTCGAGACCCAGTACTTC
>-|16|TRBJ1-6|-|TRBV28
CASSLRSDSYNSPLHF
TGTGCCAGCAGTTTGAGGTCGGACTCCTATAATTCACCCCTCCACTTT
>-|17|TRBJ2-3|TRBD2|TRBV6-8
CASSAHRLAGSTDTQYF
TGTGCCAGCAGTGCGCATCGACTAGCGGGGAGCACAGATACGCAGTATTTT
>-|18|TRBJ2-1|TRBD2|TRBV3-1/TRBV3-2
CASSQDVLLSSRGGEQFF
TGTGCCAGCAGCCAAGATGTGTTGTTGTCTAGCCGGGGGGGTGAGCAGTTCTTC
>-|15|TRBJ1-1|-|TRBV5-1
CASSLAVGQGAEAFF
TGCGCCAGCAGCTTGGCCGTCGGGCAGGGCGCTGAAGCTTTCTTT
>-|14|TRBJ2-3|TRBD1|TRBV19
CASGTGGYIDTQYF
TGTGCCAGCGGGACAGGGGGCTACATAGATACGCAGTATTTT
>-|13|TRBJ2-7|TRBD2|TRBV5-1
CASRLAASYEQYF
TGCGCCAGCAGACTAGCGGCGAGCTACGAGCAGTACTTC
>-|16|TRBJ1-3|TRBD1|TRBV7-9
CASSPKTGESGNTIYF
TGTGCCAGCAGCCCTAAAACAGGGGAATCTGGAAACACCATATATTTT
>-|17|TRBJ1-1|TRBD1|TRBV19
CASSIFPGQRLNTEAFF
TGTGCCAGTAGTATATTTCCGGGACAGCGTTTGAACACTGAAGCTTTCTTT
>-|16|TRBJ2-7|TRBD2|TRBV24-1
CATSDSGAGGLWEQYF
TGTGCCACCAGTGATAGTGGAGCGGGAGGCCTATGGGAGCAGTACTTC
>-|16|TRBJ2-3|TRBD2|TRBV27
CAAAGGSGSSTDTQYF
TGTGCCGCCGCGGGGGGTAGCGGGAGTAGCACAGATACGCAGTATTTT
>once|16|TRBJ2-4|TRBD1|TRBV5-1
CASSPTPGQGENIQYF
TGCGCCAGCAGCCCCACCCCAGGACAGGGGGAAAACATTCAGTACTTC
>-|14|TRBJ2-1|-|TRBV19
CASKPGLYNNEQFF
TGTGCCAGTAAACCGGGACTGTATAACAATGAGCAGTTCTTC
>-|13|TRBJ2-7|-|TRBV5-6
CASSLDKAYEQYF
TGTGCCAGCAGCTTGGACAAAGCCTACGAGCAGTACTTC
>-|15|TRBJ2-5|TRBD1|TRBV19
CASSPRQGKGETQYF
TGTGCCAGTAGCCCGCGACAGGGGAAGGGGGAGACCCAGTACTTC
>few|17|TRBJ2-7|TRBD2|TRBV19
CASKGRSPSGRAGEQYF
TGTGCCAGTAAGGGCCGATCCCCTAGCGGGAGGGCCGGCGAGCAGTACTTC
>-|17|TRBJ1-1|-|TRBV5-6
CASSSPWPPGMNTEAFF
TGTGCCAGCAGCTCCCCGTGGCCCCCAGGAATGAACACTGAAGCTTTCTTT
>-|15|TRBJ2-5|TRBD2|TRBV27
CASSRWTSGQETQYF
TGTGCCAGCAGTAGATGGACTAGCGGGCAAGAGACCCAGTACTTC
>-|10|TRBJ2-7|-|TRBV20-1
CSATDNEQYF
TGCAGTGCTACGGACAACGAGCAGTACTTC
>-|14|TRBJ1-1|-|TRBV27
CASSGHAGVTEAFF
TGTGCCAGCAGTGGCCACGCGGGGGTCACTGAAGCTTTCTTT
>-|14|TRBJ1-1|TRBD1|TRBV11-2
CASREEGASTEAFF
TGTGCCAGCAGGGAGGAGGGGGCTTCCACTGAAGCTTTCTTT
>-|16|TRBJ1-3|TRBD1|TRBV6-5
CASSYSKGQAGSTIYF
TGTGCCAGCAGTTACTCGAAGGGACAGGCCGGGAGCACCATATATTTT
>-|13|TRBJ2-1|TRBD1|TRBV25-1
CASMGQGYNEQFF
TGTGCCAGCATGGGACAGGGCTACAATGAGCAGTTCTTC
>-|13|TRBJ1-1|-|TRBV2
CASSESGFAEAFF
TGTGCCAGCAGTGAGTCGGGGTTCGCTGAAGCTTTCTTT
>-|15|TRBJ1-6|-|TRBV5-1
CASSLEGQYNSPLHF
TGCGCCAGCAGCTTGGAAGGACAGTATAATTCACCCCTCCACTTT
>-|15|TRBJ2-7|-|TRBV23-1
CASSQPQGLSYEQYF
TGCGCCAGCAGTCAACCACAGGGCCTCTCCTACGAGCAGTACTTC
>once|15|TRBJ2-3|-|TRBV1
CTSRAMAGSTDTQYF
TGCACCAGCAGGGCCATGGCAGGAAGCACAGATACGCAGTATTTT
>-|15|TRBJ2-5|-|TRBV4-1
CASSQDRGLTETQYF
TGCGCCAGCAGCCAAGATCGAGGGTTAACAGAGACCCAGTACTTC
>once|15|TRBJ2-1|TRBD1|TRBV7-8
CASSPSPTGGNEQFF
TGTGCCAGCAGCCCAAGCCCCACAGGGGGCAATGAGCAGTTCTTC
>-|15|TRBJ2-2|-|TRBV5-4
CASSLDLSDTGELFF
TGTGCCAGCAGCTTGGACCTCAGTGACACCGGGGAGCTGTTTTTT
>-|15|TRBJ1-3|-|TRBV5-1
CASSLDSNTGNTIYF
TGCGCCAGCAGCTTGGACAGTAACACTGGAAACACCATATATTTT
>-|14|TRBJ2-1|TRBD2|TRBV6-4
CASSGGGSGHEQFF
TGTGCCAGCAGTGGCGGCGGGAGCGGGCATGAGCAGTTCTTC
>-|11|TRBJ2-5|-|TRBV20-1
CSARDSKTQYF
TGCAGTGCTAGAGATAGCAAGACCCAGTACTTC
>-|15|TRBJ1-2|TRBD1|TRBV28
CASNTPGQGMGGYTF
TGTGCCAGCAACACCCCGGGACAGGGAATGGGCGGCTACACCTTC
>-|15|TRBJ2-6|-|TRBV6-1
CASSEQGSGANVLTF
TGTGCCAGCAGTGAACAGGGGTCTGGGGCCAACGTCCTGACTTTC
>-|13|TRBJ2-7|TRBD2|TRBV25-1
CASSGGGLYEQYF
TGTGCCAGCAGCGGGGGGGGACTCTACGAGCAGTACTTC
>-|15|TRBJ2-7|TRBD2|TRBV28
CASSFHNGRGYEQYF
TGTGCCAGCAGTTTTCATAACGGGAGGGGCTACGAGCAGTACTTC
>-|12|TRBJ2-3|-|TRBV24-1
CATSDPFNTQYF
TGTGCCACCAGTGACCCTTTTAATACGCAGTATTTT
>-|16|TRBJ1-2|TRBD1|TRBV27
CASSYGAGGQPYGYTF
TGTGCCAGCAGTTATGGGGCGGGGGGACAGCCCTATGGCTACACCTTC
>-|16|TRBJ2-3|TRBD1|TRBV11-2
CASSLDGQGSTDTQYF
TGTGCCAGCAGCTTGGACGGACAGGGGAGCACAGATACGCAGTATTTT
>-|12|TRBJ1-1|-|TRBV29-1
CSVRSPNTEAFF
TGCAGCGTGAGGAGTCCGAACACTGAAGCTTTCTTT
>-|16|TRBJ2-1|-|TRBV5-1
CASSLDSTAGYNEQFF
TGCGCCAGCAGCTTGGACTCAACTGCCGGTTACAATGAGCAGTTCTTC
>-|15|TRBJ1-5|-|TRBV19
CASSIITGESQPQHF
TGTGCCAGTAGTATAATTACGGGGGAAAGTCAGCCCCAGCATTTT
>few|14|TRBJ2-5|-|TRBV6-5
CASSYHGSQETQYF
TGTGCCAGCAGTTACCACGGGTCTCAAGAGACCCAGTACTTC
>-|12|TRBJ2-1|-|TRBV28
CASSLSSNEQFF
TGTGCCAGCAGTTTAAGTAGCAATGAGCAGTTCTTC
>-|15|TRBJ2-1|TRBD1|TRBV27
CASSLWGGRGGKQFF
TGTGCCAGCAGTTTATGGGGCGGCCGAGGGGGCAAGCAGTTCTTC